This paragraph reports one T cell receptor beta chain. Its specificity is not known. The data are from a study of memory CD8 T cells in hepatitis C reinfection. Across the study: Reinfection meant HCV RNA positivity after two negatives ≥60 days apart. Between 55 and 20 weeks before reinfection detection, pre-reinfection samples were drawn. General study points: Conclusions on public clonotypes and secondary clearance were not definitive with four or five donors.

The time point was: pre-reinfection, 55 to 20 weeks before reinfection detection. No in vitro expansion preceded TCR sequencing of the sorted cells. Donors came from people who inject drugs enrolled in HEPCO, Canada. CDR3 length: 15 amino acids. Germline lookup yields CDR1 LNHDA and CDR2 SQIVND (reference sequence). Losses at the gene ends were 4 bases for V and 2 bases for J; bases not matched to a gene: 5. The table came from immunoSEQ multiplex PCR; TCRdb's copy has only in-frame clones and leaves some out. Found here are 45,000 to 65,000 clones, 89% of them singletons; the top ten hold 0.95% to 1.1%.

The chain is built from TRBV19 and TRBJ2-3; 8 positions agree with TRBD2. The specimen sequenced was naive CD8+ T cells sorted from blood. The source of this sequence is a man between 18 and 29 years old with hepatitis C virus infection. CDR3: CASSSVSGATDTQYF. CDR3 DNA sequence: TGTGCCAGTAGTAGCGTTAGCGGGGCCACAGATACGCAGTATTTT.